A selection of T cell receptor beta chains follows, all from one sample in a study of shared clonotypes between healthy human individuals. The protocol was immunoSEQ multiplex PCR, while the TCRdb copy is restricted to in-frame clones and leaves out a portion. This sample yields around 1.1 million clones, of which 77% are seen a single time; over 0.8% belongs to the top ten. Sequenced input: memory CD4+ T cells from PBMCs. These receptors were collected from a man between 18 and 35 years old in good health. Some clones in this sample may be carry-over from other donors' samples. Both conserved end residues are part of each CDR3. A D gene is named only where the DNA matches it firmly. Clone size, where shown, is once, few, many, or a class for clones that have expanded.

d_call: NA; v_call: TRBV6-1; clone_size: NA; j_call: TRBJ1-5; cdr3_nt: TGTGCCAGCTGCCCGTGGACAGTCCACAATCAGCCCCAGCATTTT; cdr3_aa: CASCPWTVHNQPQHF
d_call: NA; v_call: TRBV27; clone_size: NA; j_call: TRBJ2-7; cdr3_nt: TGTGCCAGCAGTTTAGGAGGAGGGCTCTCCTACGAGCAGTACTTC; cdr3_aa: CASSLGGGLSYEQYF
d_call: NA; v_call: TRBV19; clone_size: NA; j_call: TRBJ1-5; cdr3_nt: TGTGCCAGTAGTCAAAGCAGGTTCTATCAGCCCCAGCATTTT; cdr3_aa: CASSQSRFYQPQHF
d_call: NA; v_call: TRBV29-1; clone_size: NA; j_call: TRBJ2-5; cdr3_nt: TGCAGCGTTGGGCTCAGGGTAGCGGAGACCCAGTACTTC; cdr3_aa: CSVGLRVAETQYF
d_call: NA; v_call: TRBV7-3; clone_size: NA; j_call: TRBJ1-1; cdr3_nt: TGTGCCAGCAGCTCCCAAGGGGACACTGAAGCTTTCTTT; cdr3_aa: CASSSQGDTEAFF
d_call: NA; v_call: TRBV7-2; clone_size: NA; j_call: TRBJ2-7; cdr3_nt: TGTGCCAGCAGCGCGACAGGCGACGAGCAGTACTTC; cdr3_aa: CASSATGDEQYF
d_call: TRBD1; v_call: TRBV5-1; clone_size: NA; j_call: TRBJ1-2; cdr3_nt: TGCGCCAGCAGCTCCTTTGGGGACAGCAATTATGGCTACACCTTC; cdr3_aa: CASSSFGDSNYGYTF
d_call: TRBD1; v_call: TRBV19; clone_size: NA; j_call: TRBJ2-3; cdr3_nt: TGTGCCAGTGGGACAGGGGAGACAGATACGCAGTATTTT; cdr3_aa: CASGTGETDTQYF
d_call: NA; v_call: TRBV7-2; clone_size: NA; j_call: TRBJ2-1; cdr3_nt: TGTGCCAGCAGCTTAGTTGGAGCGGACTACAATGAGCAGTTCTTC; cdr3_aa: CASSLVGADYNEQFF
d_call: TRBD1; v_call: TRBV7-2; clone_size: NA; j_call: TRBJ1-2; cdr3_nt: TGTGCCAGCAGCTTCCGGGACAGGGTTGGGAACGGCTACACCTTC; cdr3_aa: CASSFRDRVGNGYTF
d_call: TRBD1; v_call: TRBV6-6; clone_size: NA; j_call: TRBJ1-5; cdr3_nt: TGTGCCAGCAGTCAAGGGACAGGGGCTTTGAATCAGCCCCAGCATTTT; cdr3_aa: CASSQGTGALNQPQHF
d_call: TRBD1; v_call: TRBV6-1; clone_size: NA; j_call: TRBJ1-5; cdr3_nt: TGTGCCAGTTCCGGACAGGTCAATCAGCCCCAGCATTTT; cdr3_aa: CASSGQVNQPQHF
d_call: NA; v_call: TRBV5-1; clone_size: NA; j_call: TRBJ2-3; cdr3_nt: TGCGCCAGCAGTCGGACCCTATCCCACCCTAGCACAGATACGCAGTATTTT; cdr3_aa: CASSRTLSHPSTDTQYF
d_call: TRBD2; v_call: TRBV5-4; clone_size: NA; j_call: TRBJ2-7; cdr3_nt: TGTGCCAGCAGCCACCCAGCCGGGACTAGCGGGAGTGGGTCCTACGAGCAGTACTTC; cdr3_aa: CASSHPAGTSGSGSYEQYF
d_call: NA; v_call: TRBV30; clone_size: few; j_call: TRBJ1-1; cdr3_nt: TGTGCCTGGAGTTTGGGGCTGATGGCTTTCTTT; cdr3_aa: CAWSLGLMAFF
d_call: TRBD1; v_call: TRBV2; clone_size: many; j_call: TRBJ1-2; cdr3_nt: TGTGCCAGCAGCGCGACAGGGGGATGGGGCTACACCTTC; cdr3_aa: CASSATGGWGYTF
d_call: NA; v_call: TRBV15; clone_size: NA; j_call: TRBJ2-7; cdr3_nt: TGTGCCACCAGCAGAGATACAGGGTTGGAAAACGAGCAGTACTTC; cdr3_aa: CATSRDTGLENEQYF
d_call: TRBD1; v_call: TRBV5-4; clone_size: NA; j_call: TRBJ2-7; cdr3_nt: TGTGCCAGCAGCCGGGACAGGGGACACTACGAGCAGTACTTC; cdr3_aa: CASSRDRGHYEQYF
d_call: TRBD1; v_call: TRBV2; clone_size: many; j_call: TRBJ2-7; cdr3_nt: TGTGCCAGCAGACCGACCGGGACAGGGGCCCACGAGCAGTACTTC; cdr3_aa: CASRPTGTGAHEQYF
d_call: NA; v_call: TRBV7-2; clone_size: NA; j_call: TRBJ2-3; cdr3_nt: TGTGCCAGCAGCCCGGACCACCGTACGCAGTATTTT; cdr3_aa: CASSPDHRTQYF
d_call: TRBD1; v_call: TRBV18; clone_size: NA; j_call: TRBJ2-7; cdr3_nt: TGTGCCAGCTCAGATAACAGGGGGCACGAGCAGTACTTC; cdr3_aa: CASSDNRGHEQYF
d_call: NA; v_call: TRBV7-2; clone_size: NA; j_call: TRBJ1-1; cdr3_nt: TGTGCCAGCAGCTTAGTGTGGGTCGGCGAAGCTGAAGCTTTCTTT; cdr3_aa: CASSLVWVGEAEAFF
d_call: TRBD1; v_call: TRBV9; clone_size: once; j_call: TRBJ2-5; cdr3_nt: TGTGCCAGCAGCGACAGGGGTGGAGAGACCCAGTACTTC; cdr3_aa: CASSDRGGETQYF
d_call: NA; v_call: TRBV28; clone_size: NA; j_call: TRBJ1-2; cdr3_nt: TGTGCCAGCAGAGCTAACAGCCGACCCAGTGGTGGCTACACCTTC; cdr3_aa: CASRANSRPSGGYTF
d_call: NA; v_call: TRBV28; clone_size: NA; j_call: TRBJ2-7; cdr3_nt: TGTGCCAGCAGTAGGGAGTTAGTGGGACGGAGGGTCTACGAGCAGTACTTC; cdr3_aa: CASSRELVGRRVYEQYF
d_call: TRBD1; v_call: TRBV29-1; clone_size: NA; j_call: TRBJ1-1; cdr3_nt: TGCAGCGTTAGGCAACACAGGGGGCAGAACACTGAAGCTTTCTTT; cdr3_aa: CSVRQHRGQNTEAFF
d_call: TRBD1; v_call: TRBV2; clone_size: few; j_call: TRBJ2-5; cdr3_nt: TGTGCCAGCAGGGGACAGGGGTTTTCGACCCAGTACTTC; cdr3_aa: CASRGQGFSTQYF
d_call: NA; v_call: TRBV6-5; clone_size: once; j_call: TRBJ1-2; cdr3_nt: TGTGCCAGCAGTTCCCCATTCTACGGCAGCTCTATGGGCTACACCTTC; cdr3_aa: CASSSPFYGSSMGYTF
d_call: NA; v_call: TRBV28; clone_size: NA; j_call: TRBJ2-5; cdr3_nt: TGTGCCAGCTGTAGCCGGGAGACCCAGTACTTC; cdr3_aa: CASCSRETQYF
d_call: TRBD2; v_call: TRBV29-1; clone_size: few; j_call: TRBJ2-1; cdr3_nt: TGCAGCGCCATAGCGGGGACCTCCTACAATGAGCAGTTCTTC; cdr3_aa: CSAIAGTSYNEQFF
d_call: TRBD1; v_call: TRBV7-2; clone_size: NA; j_call: TRBJ2-1; cdr3_nt: TGTGCCAGCAGCCCGACAGGGGGCGACTACAATGAGCAGTTCTTC; cdr3_aa: CASSPTGGDYNEQFF
d_call: NA; v_call: TRBV11-2; clone_size: NA; j_call: TRBJ1-2; cdr3_nt: TGTGCCAGCAGCGCGGACTTCCAGTACGGTGGCTACACCTTC; cdr3_aa: CASSADFQYGGYTF
d_call: TRBD2; v_call: TRBV5-1; clone_size: NA; j_call: TRBJ2-1; cdr3_nt: TGCGCCAGCAGCGTAACTAGCGGGCTCTACAATGAGCAGTTCTTC; cdr3_aa: CASSVTSGLYNEQFF
d_call: NA; v_call: TRBV2; clone_size: NA; j_call: TRBJ1-3; cdr3_nt: TGTGCCAGCAGTGAAGCAGGGGGGTATGGAAACACCATATATTTT; cdr3_aa: CASSEAGGYGNTIYF
d_call: NA; v_call: TRBV12-2; clone_size: NA; j_call: TRBJ1-2; cdr3_nt: TGTGCAAGTCGCTTATCATTGGGATTTAACTATGGCTACACCTTC; cdr3_aa: CASRLSLGFNYGYTF
d_call: NA; v_call: TRBV7-7; clone_size: NA; j_call: TRBJ1-1; cdr3_nt: TGTGCCAGCAGCTTAGCAGAAACCACTGAAGCTTTCTTT; cdr3_aa: CASSLAETTEAFF
d_call: TRBD2; v_call: TRBV11-3; clone_size: NA; j_call: TRBJ2-1; cdr3_nt: TGTGCCAGCAGCCCCAGGACTAGCGGGAGCTCGATGAGGAATGAGCAGTTCTTC; cdr3_aa: CASSPRTSGSSMRNEQFF
d_call: NA; v_call: TRBV2; clone_size: many; j_call: TRBJ2-4; cdr3_nt: TGTGCCAGCAGCCCGACCCTAAACATTCAGTACTTC; cdr3_aa: CASSPTLNIQYF
d_call: NA; v_call: TRBV30; clone_size: NA; j_call: TRBJ1-2; cdr3_nt: TGTGCCTGGAGTGTGGGAATCAACTATGGCTACACCTTC; cdr3_aa: CAWSVGINYGYTF
d_call: NA; v_call: TRBV9; clone_size: NA; j_call: TRBJ2-2; cdr3_nt: TGTGCCAGCAGCGTAGTGTACCACGGGGAGCTGTTTTTT; cdr3_aa: CASSVVYHGELFF
d_call: NA; v_call: TRBV7-8; clone_size: once; j_call: TRBJ1-2; cdr3_nt: TGTGCCAGCAGACCGGTGGGTTCTAACTATGGCTACACCTTC; cdr3_aa: CASRPVGSNYGYTF
d_call: TRBD1; v_call: TRBV29-1; clone_size: once; j_call: TRBJ2-2; cdr3_nt: TGCAGCGTTTGGCGGCAGGGGGTCACCGGGGAGCTGTTTTTT; cdr3_aa: CSVWRQGVTGELFF
d_call: NA; v_call: TRBV7-7; clone_size: NA; j_call: TRBJ1-1; cdr3_nt: TGTGCCAGCAGCCCCGGACTTGGGACTGAAGCTTTCTTT; cdr3_aa: CASSPGLGTEAFF
d_call: TRBD1; v_call: TRBV30; clone_size: NA; j_call: TRBJ1-2; cdr3_nt: TGTGCCTGGGGTTGGGGACAGAGCTATGGCTACACCTTC; cdr3_aa: CAWGWGQSYGYTF
d_call: NA; v_call: TRBV18; clone_size: NA; j_call: TRBJ1-1; cdr3_nt: TGTGCCAGCTCATTTGGGAACACTGAAGCTTTCTTT; cdr3_aa: CASSFGNTEAFF
d_call: NA; v_call: TRBV28; clone_size: NA; j_call: TRBJ2-3; cdr3_nt: TGTGCCAGTACCGCCACCACAGATACGCAGTATTTT; cdr3_aa: CASTATTDTQYF
d_call: NA; v_call: TRBV10-3; clone_size: NA; j_call: TRBJ2-7; cdr3_nt: TGTGCCATCAGTGAGTCTTTGGGAAACCACGAGCAGTACTTC; cdr3_aa: CAISESLGNHEQYF
d_call: NA; v_call: TRBV7-2; clone_size: NA; j_call: TRBJ2-5; cdr3_nt: TGTGCCAGCAGCTCGACAGGAGCTCGGTGGGTTGACCAAGAGACCCAGTACTTC; cdr3_aa: CASSSTGARWVDQETQYF
d_call: NA; v_call: TRBV15; clone_size: NA; j_call: TRBJ2-7; cdr3_nt: TGTGCCACCAGCAGAGTAGGGGGGTACGAGCAGTACTTC; cdr3_aa: CATSRVGGYEQYF
d_call: TRBD1; v_call: TRBV18; clone_size: NA; j_call: TRBJ1-2; cdr3_nt: TGTGCCAGCTCAAGGACAGGAGCGTACTATGGCTACACCTTC; cdr3_aa: CASSRTGAYYGYTF
d_call: NA; v_call: TRBV20-1; clone_size: NA; j_call: TRBJ1-2; cdr3_nt: TGCAGTGCTGGCGGGGGCGATGGCTACACCTTC; cdr3_aa: CSAGGGDGYTF
d_call: TRBD1; v_call: TRBV6-1; clone_size: NA; j_call: TRBJ2-5; cdr3_nt: TGTGCCAGCATTTCTGGGACAGCAGTGGAGACCCAGTACTTC; cdr3_aa: CASISGTAVETQYF
d_call: NA; v_call: TRBV10-2; clone_size: many; j_call: TRBJ1-2; cdr3_nt: TGCGCCTCGCTGAATCGGACAGCCAACTATGGCTACACCTTC; cdr3_aa: CASLNRTANYGYTF
d_call: TRBD2; v_call: TRBV9; clone_size: NA; j_call: TRBJ2-3; cdr3_nt: TGTGCCAGCAGCGCAAAGGGACTAGCGGATACGCAGTATTTT; cdr3_aa: CASSAKGLADTQYF
d_call: NA; v_call: TRBV28; clone_size: few; j_call: TRBJ2-6; cdr3_nt: TGTGCCAGCTGCTATAGGTCTGGGGCCAACGTCCTGACTTTC; cdr3_aa: CASCYRSGANVLTF
d_call: NA; v_call: TRBV20-1; clone_size: once; j_call: TRBJ2-7; cdr3_nt: TGCAGTGCTATGGGGGGAGCCGAGCAGTACTTC; cdr3_aa: CSAMGGAEQYF
d_call: NA; v_call: TRBV7-2; clone_size: NA; j_call: TRBJ2-3; cdr3_nt: TGTGCCAGCAGCTTCGGAGGGAGCACAGATACGCAGTATTTT; cdr3_aa: CASSFGGSTDTQYF
d_call: TRBD1; v_call: TRBV6-1; clone_size: NA; j_call: TRBJ2-5; cdr3_nt: TGTGCCAGCAGGTTGAGGACAGGGGAAGAGACCCAGTACTTC; cdr3_aa: CASRLRTGEETQYF
d_call: NA; v_call: TRBV28; clone_size: NA; j_call: TRBJ2-6; cdr3_nt: TGTGCCAGCAGTTTCCCCCTTGGTAGACTCCTCTCTGGGGCCAACGTCCTGACTTTC; cdr3_aa: CASSFPLGRLLSGANVLTF